This T cell receptor (beta chain) is drawn from a study of cytomegalovirus exposure and HLA in healthy donors. Study-wide results and caveats: As a later analysis revealed, the rate of TCR association differed by HLA locus, with DRB1 most and HLA-C fewest. Several V segments, TRBV6-2 and TRBV6-3 among them, could not be told apart and were dropped. The likely origin of a cluster of highly shared sequence variants was a sequencing artifact.

On this clone: The antigen remains undetermined.

The primer mix had 60 Vbeta and 13 Jbeta primers. Method: immunoSEQ multiplex PCR; TCRdb's copy keeps in-frame clones and lacks some. The sample has about 160,000 clones, about 75% seen once. V lost 2 bases, J lost 9 bases, and 14 bases stayed unmatched. The CDR3 spans 16 residues. Germline V CDR1 and CDR2: MNHEY, SVGAGI. The sequenced sample consisted of PBMCs. This clonotype was obtained from a female donor in good health and CMV-seronegative. The chain has TRBV6-5 and TRBJ2-3; 7 bases line up with TRBD2. The CDR3 region is CASSYERGGGAATQYF. The CDR3 DNA follows: TGTGCCAGCAGTTACGAGCGGGGTGGGGGAGCGGCCACGCAGTATTTT.